This record looks at one TCR beta chain sequence and its context. What it binds is unknown. At the DNA level, this CDR3 is encoded by other sequences in the same sample as well. The data belong to a study of cytomegalovirus exposure and HLA in healthy donors. PCR employed 60 Vbeta and 13 Jbeta primers. Here immunoSEQ multiplex PCR was the method, and the copy in TCRdb shows in-frame clones only, minus some. The sample lists 150,000 to 200,000 clones, 82% seen once, with 1.5% in the top ten. With 4 bases removed from V and 4 bases from J, the gap between germline ends came to 8 bases. The CDR3 runs 12 residues. Germline V gives CDR1 SNHLY, CDR2 FYNNEI. Broader study findings: Other equally common chains were less clonally expanded than HLA-associated TCR beta chains, a later analysis showed. The authors judged a highly shared variant cluster likely a sequencing artifact.

V gene TRBV2 combines with J gene TRBJ2-7; possible D gene TRBD1, 5 bases. This receptor was identified in a girl aged 5-17 years in good health and CMV-seropositive. Sequenced sample: PBMCs. The CDR3 loop is CASSGQGYEQYF. CDR3 in DNA: TGTGCCAGCAGTGGGCAGGGATACGAGCAGTACTTC. Full variable domain (rest looked up from reference TRBV2 and TRBJ2-7): EPEVTQTPSHQVTQMGQEVILRCVPISNHLYFYWYRQILGQKVEFLVSFYNNEISEKSEIFDDQFSVERPDGSNFTLKIRSTKLEDSAMYFCASSGQGYEQYFGPGTRLTVT.